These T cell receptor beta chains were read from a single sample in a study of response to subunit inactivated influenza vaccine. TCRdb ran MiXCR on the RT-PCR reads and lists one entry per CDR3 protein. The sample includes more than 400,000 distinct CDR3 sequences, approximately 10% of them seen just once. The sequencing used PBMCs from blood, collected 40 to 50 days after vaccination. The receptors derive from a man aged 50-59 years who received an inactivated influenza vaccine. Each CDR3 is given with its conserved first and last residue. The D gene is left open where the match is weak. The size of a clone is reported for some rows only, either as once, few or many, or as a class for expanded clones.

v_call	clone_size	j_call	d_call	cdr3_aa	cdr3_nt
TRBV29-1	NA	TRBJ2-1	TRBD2	CSVEASGRRNEQFF	TGCAGCGTTGAAGCTAGCGGGAGGAGAAATGAGCAGTTCTTC
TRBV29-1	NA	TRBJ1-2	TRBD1	CSATGGADYGYTF	TGCAGCGCGACAGGGGGCGCCGACTATGGCTACACCTTC
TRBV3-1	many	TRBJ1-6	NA	CASSQRRVNSPLHF	TGTGCCAGCAGCCAAAGAAGGGTAAATTCACCCCTCCACTTT
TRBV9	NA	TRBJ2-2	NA	CASSGGLNTGELFF	TGTGCCAGCTCCGGGGGCTTGAACACCGGGGAGCTGTTTTTT
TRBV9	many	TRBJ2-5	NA	CASSPGGLSGETQYF	TGTGCCAGCAGCCCAGGGGGGCTTTCCGGGGAGACCCAGTACTTC
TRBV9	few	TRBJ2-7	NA	CASSVGDGGREQYF	TGTGCCAGCAGCGTAGGGGACGGCGGGCGCGAGCAGTACTTC
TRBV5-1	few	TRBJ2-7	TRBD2	CASSGSSGSPYEQYF	TGCGCCAGCAGCGGAAGTAGCGGGAGCCCCTACGAGCAGTACTTC
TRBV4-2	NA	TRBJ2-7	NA	CASSQEVRSVPYEEYF	TGTGCCAGCAGCCAAGAGGTCCGGAGTGTTCCATACGAGGAGTACTTC
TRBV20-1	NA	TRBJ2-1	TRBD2	CSARDRGGSYNEQFF	TGCAGTGCTAGAGATCGGGGCGGGAGCTACAATGAGCAGTTCTTC
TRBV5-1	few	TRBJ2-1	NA	CASSLLGASYNEQFF	TGCGCCAGCAGCCTTCTAGGGGCCTCCTACAATGAGCAGTTCTTC
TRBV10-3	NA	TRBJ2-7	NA	CAISERPGARYEQYF	TGTGCCATCAGTGAGCGGCCAGGGGCGCGGTACGAGCAGTACTTC
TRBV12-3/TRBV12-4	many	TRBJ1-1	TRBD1	CASRKRGRDTEAFF	TGTGCCAGCAGAAAGAGGGGGCGGGATACTGAAGCTTTCTTT
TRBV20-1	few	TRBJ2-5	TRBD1	CSAITGGETQYF	TGCAGTGCTATCACAGGGGGAGAGACCCAGTACTTC
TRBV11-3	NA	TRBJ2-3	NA	CASSSFMGADTQYF	TGTGCCAGCAGCTCATTTATGGGTGCAGATACGCAGTATTTT
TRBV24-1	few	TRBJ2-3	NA	CATSDHKGLFGGTDTQYF	TGTGCCACCAGTGACCATAAGGGACTTTTCGGAGGCACAGATACGCAGTATTTT
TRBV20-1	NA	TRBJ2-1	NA	CSARDGAVGDEQFF	TGCAGTGCTAGAGATGGAGCCGTGGGGGATGAGCAGTTCTTC
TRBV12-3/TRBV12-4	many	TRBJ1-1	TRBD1	CASSITGGTEAFF	TGTGCCAGCAGTATAACAGGGGGCACTGAAGCTTTCTTT
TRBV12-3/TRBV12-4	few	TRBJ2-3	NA	CASSFRQQLGYF	TGTGCCAGCAGTTTTAGGCAGCAGTTGGGGTATTTT
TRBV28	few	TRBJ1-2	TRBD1	CASSPPTGGGDGYTF	TGTGCCAGCAGCCCCCCGACAGGGGGCGGAGATGGCTACACCTTC
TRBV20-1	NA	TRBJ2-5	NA	CSASSIEPQYF	TGCAGTGCTAGTTCCATCGAGCCCCAGTACTTC
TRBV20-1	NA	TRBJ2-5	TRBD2	CSARLAGGQGAETQYF	TGCAGTGCTAGATTAGCGGGAGGACAAGGGGCAGAGACCCAGTACTTC
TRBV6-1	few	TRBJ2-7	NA	CASNPRGRSYEQYF	TGTGCCAGCAACCCACGGGGGCGATCCTACGAGCAGTACTTC
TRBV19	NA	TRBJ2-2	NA	CASSDTNHQELFF	TGTGCCAGTAGTGATACCAACCACCAGGAGCTGTTTTTT
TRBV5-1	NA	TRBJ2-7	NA	CASSSEWGYEQYF	TGCGCCAGCAGCTCGGAATGGGGATACGAGCAGTACTTC
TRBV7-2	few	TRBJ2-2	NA	CATQTGTGELFF	TGTGCCACCCAAACTGGGACCGGGGAGCTGTTTTTT
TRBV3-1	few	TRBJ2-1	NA	CASSQDSGRRNEQFF	TGTGCCAGCAGCCAAGATAGCGGTCGACGGAATGAGCAGTTCTTC
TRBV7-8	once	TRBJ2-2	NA	CASTLEGSGELFF	TGTGCCAGCACCCTCGAGGGGTCCGGGGAGCTGTTTTTT
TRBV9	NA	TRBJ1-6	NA	CASSPTPGTTNSPLHF	TGTGCCAGCAGCCCGACCCCCGGGACCACCAATTCACCCCTCCACTTT
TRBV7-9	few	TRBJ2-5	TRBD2	CASSWGGHQETQYF	TGTGCCAGCAGCTGGGGGGGACACCAAGAGACCCAGTACTTC
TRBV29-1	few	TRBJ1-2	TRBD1	CSVEDRINGYTF	TGCAGCGTTGAGGACAGGATAAATGGCTACACCTTC
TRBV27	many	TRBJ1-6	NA	CASSLFGANSPLHF	TGTGCCAGCAGTTTGTTCGGGGCCAATTCACCCCTCCACTTT
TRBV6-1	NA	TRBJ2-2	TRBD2	CASRSGAGGELFF	TGTGCCAGCAGGAGCGGGGCGGGCGGGGAGCTGTTTTTT
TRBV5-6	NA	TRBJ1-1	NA	CASSWLTEAFF	TGTGCCAGCAGCTGGCTGACTGAAGCTTTCTTT
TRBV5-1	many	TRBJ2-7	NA	CASSLANNEQYF	TGCGCCAGCAGCTTGGCCAACAACGAGCAGTACTTC
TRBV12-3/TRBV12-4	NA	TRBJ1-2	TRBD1	CASSGWDRADGYTF	TGTGCCAGCAGTGGGTGGGACAGGGCCGATGGCTACACCTTC
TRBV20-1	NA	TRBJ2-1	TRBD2	CSARDRLAGYNEQFF	TGCAGTGCTAGAGACCGACTAGCGGGATACAATGAGCAGTTCTTC
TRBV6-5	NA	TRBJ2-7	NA	CASSWDRDLAYEQYF	TGTGCCAGCAGTTGGGACCGGGATCTGGCCTACGAGCAGTACTTC
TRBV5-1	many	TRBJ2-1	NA	CASRRNSYNEQFF	TGCGCCAGCAGGAGAAATTCCTACAATGAGCAGTTCTTC
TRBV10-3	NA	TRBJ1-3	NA	CAISQDGGSGNTIYF	TGTGCCATCAGCCAAGACGGGGGCTCTGGAAACACCATATATTTT
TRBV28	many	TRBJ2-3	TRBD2	CASILAGGHTQYF	TGTGCCAGCATACTAGCGGGAGGGCATACGCAGTATTTT
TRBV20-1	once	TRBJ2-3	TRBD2	CSAGTSGRDTQYF	TGCAGTGCCGGGACTAGCGGAAGAGATACGCAGTATTTT
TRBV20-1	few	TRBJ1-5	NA	CSAWARPDQPQHF	TGCAGTGCTTGGGCCCGGCCGGATCAGCCCCAGCATTTT
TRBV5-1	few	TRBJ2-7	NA	CASRTWTATYEQYF	TGCGCCAGCAGAACTTGGACTGCCACCTACGAGCAGTACTTC
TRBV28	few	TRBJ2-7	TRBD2	CASNRLAGVEQYF	TGTGCCAGCAACCGACTAGCGGGAGTTGAGCAGTACTTC
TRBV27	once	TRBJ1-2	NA	CASRPLYSSANYGYTF	TGTGCCAGCAGGCCTTTATACTCGTCCGCCAACTATGGCTACACCTTC
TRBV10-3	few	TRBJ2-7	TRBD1	CAISHRGNEQYF	TGTGCCATCTCTCACAGGGGGAATGAGCAGTACTTC
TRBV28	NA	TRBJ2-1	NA	CASSFEEQFF	TGTGCCAGCAGTTTTGAAGAGCAGTTCTTC
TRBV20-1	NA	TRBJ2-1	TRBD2	CSARDLAGPSYNEQFF	TGCAGTGCTAGAGACCTAGCGGGCCCTAGCTACAATGAGCAGTTCTTC
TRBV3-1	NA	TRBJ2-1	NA	CASSQDGVMYGRSSYNEQFF	TGTGCCAGCAGCCAAGATGGGGTCATGTACGGGCGAAGCTCCTACAATGAGCAGTTCTTC
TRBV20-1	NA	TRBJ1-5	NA	CSARDGNNQPQHF	TGCAGTGCTAGGGACGGAAACAATCAGCCCCAGCATTTT
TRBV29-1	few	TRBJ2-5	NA	CSVVYSQGTQYF	TGCAGCGTTGTGTACAGCCAGGGGACCCAGTACTTC
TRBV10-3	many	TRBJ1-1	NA	CAISPRARNSGTEAFF	TGTGCCATCAGCCCTAGGGCCCGAAATAGTGGCACTGAAGCTTTCTTT
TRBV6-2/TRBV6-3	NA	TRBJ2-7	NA	CASSLQGQFEQYF	TGTGCCAGCAGTCTGCAGGGTCAATTCGAGCAGTACTTC
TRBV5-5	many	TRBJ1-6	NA	CASSGLGGGSPLHF	TGTGCCAGCAGCGGTCTGGGTGGAGGTTCACCCCTCCACTTT
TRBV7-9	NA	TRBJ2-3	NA	CALLVWTTGASTDTQYF	TGTGCCCTCTTAGTTTGGACTACGGGAGCTAGCACAGATACGCAGTATTTT
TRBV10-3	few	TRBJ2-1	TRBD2	CAISGRARVGLAGDSSYNEQFF	TGTGCCATCAGTGGACGGGCTAGGGTAGGACTAGCGGGTGATAGTTCCTACAATGAGCAGTTCTTC
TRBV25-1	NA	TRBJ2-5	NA	CASSDGGSETQYF	TGTGCCAGCAGTGATGGGGGTTCAGAGACCCAGTACTTC
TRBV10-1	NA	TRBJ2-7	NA	CASSGAGTDYEQYF	TGCGCCAGCAGTGGAGCAGGGACGGACTACGAGCAGTACTTC
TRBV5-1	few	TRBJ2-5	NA	CASSFQSQETQYF	TGCGCCAGCAGCTTCCAGTCTCAAGAGACCCAGTACTTC